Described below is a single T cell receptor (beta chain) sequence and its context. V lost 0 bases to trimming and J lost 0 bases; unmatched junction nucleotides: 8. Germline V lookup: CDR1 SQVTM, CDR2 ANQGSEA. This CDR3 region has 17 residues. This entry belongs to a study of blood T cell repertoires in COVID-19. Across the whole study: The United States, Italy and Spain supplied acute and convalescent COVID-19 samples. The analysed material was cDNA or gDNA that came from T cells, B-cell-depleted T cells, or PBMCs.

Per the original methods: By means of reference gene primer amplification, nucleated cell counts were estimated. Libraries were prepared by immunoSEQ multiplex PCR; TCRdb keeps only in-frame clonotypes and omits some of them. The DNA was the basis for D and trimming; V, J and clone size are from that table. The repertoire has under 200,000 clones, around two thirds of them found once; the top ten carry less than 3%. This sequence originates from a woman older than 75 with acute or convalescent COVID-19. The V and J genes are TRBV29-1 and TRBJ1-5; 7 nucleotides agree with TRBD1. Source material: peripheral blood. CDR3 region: CSVEDRTGTYSNQPQHF. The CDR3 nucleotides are TGCAGCGTTGAAGATCGGACAGGAACGTATAGCAATCAGCCCCAGCATTTT.